This T cell receptor (beta chain) was recovered during a study of CD8+CD57+ T cells in acquired aplastic anemia. Genomic DNA, serving as template, underwent TCR beta VDJ and CDR3 profiling. TCRdb re-analysed the reads in MiXCR, keeping a single row per CDR3 protein. The data hold about 170,000 distinct CDR3 sequences, with around half observed a single time. Germline V gene sequence: CDR1 SGHTA, CDR2 FQGNSA. The CDR3 runs 13 residues. V lost 3 bases to trimming and J lost 7 bases, with 7 bases between them. Patients chosen for sequencing had shown CD8+CD57+ cell expansion by flow cytometry. Sample: sorted CD4+, CD8+, or CD8+CD57+ T cells (not recorded which) from PBMCs. This receptor was taken from a human donor with aplastic anemia. V and J are TRBV7-2 and TRBJ1-6; D gene ambiguous. This chain's CDR3 is CTSSFSGNSPLHF. The CDR3 DNA sequence: TGTACCAGCAGCTTCTCCGGGAATTCACCCCTCCACTTT.